The 17 T cell receptor beta chains below come from one sample, sequenced in a study of blood T cell repertoires in COVID-19. Libraries were prepared by immunoSEQ multiplex PCR; TCRdb keeps only in-frame clonotypes and omits some of them. Of about 200,000 clones detected, approximately 90% appear once; the ten largest clones hold 2% to 2.5%. Sequenced material: PBMCs or T cells enriched from blood (not recorded which). The source of these receptors is a woman aged 25 to 45 who had recovered from COVID-19.

CDR3 sequence (DNA): TGTGCCAGCCGAGGGTATACCACTGAAGCTTTCTTT. It specifies CASRGYTTEAFF. This chain uses TRBV25-1 with TRBJ1-1; D ambiguous. This CDR3 spans 12 amino acids. Per the germline V gene, CDR1 is MGHDK and CDR2 is SYGVNS. Trimming cost V 8 bases and J 4 bases, with 11 bases left between them.

The chain couples TRBV5-4 to TRBJ1-1; 7 nucleotides match TRBD1. CDR3 size: 16 residues. The V segment lost 4 bases and the J segment 1 base; nucleotides outside the gene matches: 10. Germline V gene lookup returns CDR1 SGHNT and CDR2 YYREEE (reference sequence). CDR3 loop: CASSLDRESSNTEAFF. The CDR3 DNA reads TGTGCCAGCAGCCTCGACAGGGAAAGTTCGAACACTGAAGCTTTCTTT.

This clone has a handful of counts. The chain uses TRBV6-5 and TRBJ2-4; D uncertain. The germline CDR1 and CDR2 sequences are MNHEY and SVGAGI. The CDR3 extends over 13 amino acids. Trimming pared 5 bases from V and 0 bases from J, leaving 5 bases between. This CDR3 reads CASSTLAKNIQYF. DNA of the CDR3: TGTGCCAGCAGTACATTAGCCAAAAACATTCAGTACTTC.

The V call is TRBV18, the J call TRBJ2-7; 7 positions match TRBD2. This CDR3 contains 14 residues. The ends lost 6 bases at V and 2 bases at J; junction bases unmatched: 7. Germline CDR1 KGHSH, CDR2 LQKENI. CDR3 coding DNA: TGTGCCAGCTCTTATCGGGAGGTAACCTACGAGCAGTACTTC. It specifies CASSYREVTYEQYF.

The chain uses TRBV11-1 and TRBJ2-2; D is perhaps TRBD1 (6 bases). Germline values: CDR1 SGHAT, CDR2 FQDESV (reference sequence). V shed 3 bases and J shed 2 bases, with 7 bases lying between them. This CDR3 is built from 14 residues. DNA for the CDR3: TGTGCCAGCAGCTTGACAGGCAACACCGGGGAGCTGTTTTTT. Amino acid sequence: CASSLTGNTGELFF.

The chain couples TRBV6-6 to TRBJ1-6; TRBD1 agrees at 9 bases. J was trimmed by 10 bases and V by 6 bases; bases with no gene match: 10. The CDR3 is 15 residues long. Germline V CDR1 and CDR2: MNHNY, SVGAGI (reference sequence). The CDR3 nucleotides read TGTGCCAGCAGACGCCGGGACAGGGAATGGTCACCCCTCCACTTT. It yields the protein CASRRRDREWSPLHF.

CDR3 sequence reads: CASSEEMNTEAFF. Here the CDR3 DNA reads TGTGCCAGCAGCGAGGAGATGAACACTGAAGCTTTCTTT. The genes are TRBV2 and TRBJ1-1, with no clear D. The length of the CDR3 is 13 residues. V was clipped by 6 bases and J by 0 bases, with 8 bases between them. Germline V CDR1 and CDR2: SNHLY, FYNNEI.

The chain employs TRBV29-1 and TRBJ1-1, with TRBD1 matching over 8 bases. V lost 3 bases to trimming and J lost 4 bases; unmatched junction nucleotides: 10. The CDR3 is made up of 15 amino acids. Germline V gives CDR1 SQVTM, CDR2 ANQGSEA. The CDR3 loop reads CSVDGSPGGGTEAFF. As DNA, the CDR3 is TGCAGCGTTGATGGGTCCCCAGGGGGCGGCACTGAAGCTTTCTTT.

This chain joins TRBV4-1 and TRBJ1-4; maybe TRBD1 (5 bases). Germline V CDR1 and CDR2: MGHRA, YSYEKL. The CDR3 has 18 residues. With 3 bases removed from V and 5 bases from J, the gap between germline ends came to 22 bases. The CDR3 protein is CASSQTPLMTALNEKLFF. The CDR3 region has the DNA TGCGCCAGCAGCCAGACCCCTCTAATGACAGCCTTAAATGAAAAACTGTTTTTT.

This clone has just one count. The J gene is TRBJ2-5, the V gene TRBV7-2; 12 bases are a match to TRBD2. Per germline, CDR1 SGHTA and CDR2 FQGNSA. This CDR3 spans 17 amino acids. J was trimmed by 5 bases and V by 1 base; bases with no gene match: 8. CDR3 sequence: CASSLGYLAGGRETQYF. In DNA form, the CDR3 reads TGTGCCAGCAGCTTAGGGTATCTAGCGGGAGGGCGGGAGACCCAGTACTTC.

The gene calls are TRBV4-2 and TRBJ2-7; 9 bases are a match to TRBD1. The CDR3 totals 16 residues. V shed 4 bases, J shed 4 bases, and the junction held 11 bases outside the gene matches. Germline lookup yields CDR1 LGHNA and CDR2 YNFKEQ. The CDR3 is CASSREPGQGTYEQYF. For the CDR3, the DNA is TGTGCCAGCAGCCGCGAACCGGGACAGGGAACTTACGAGCAGTACTTC.

The chain combines TRBV27 with TRBJ1-5, with D hard to call. With 5 bases removed from V and 7 bases from J, the gap between germline ends came to 18 bases. Germline V lookup: CDR1 MNHEY, CDR2 SMNVEV (reference sequence). The CDR3 is 15 amino acids. The CDR3 DNA sequence: TGTGCCAGCAGTCCGCGCGACGGAGCTTTGCAGCCCCAGCATTTT. Translated, it gives CASSPRDGALQPQHF.

The chain couples TRBV11-2 to TRBJ2-7, with 7 nucleotides matching TRBD1. The CDR3 contains 14 residues. V was clipped by 3 bases and J by 4 bases; unmatched bases: 6. CDR1 and CDR2 from the germline V gene are SGHAT and FQNNGV. CDR3 DNA: TGTGCCAGCAGCTTGGGGATACAGGGGTACGAGCAGTACTTC. This codes for CASSLGIQGYEQYF.

V usage is TRBV7-2 and J usage is TRBJ2-5; TRBD2 matches at 7 bases. With 7 bases clipped from V and 5 bases from J, the junction kept 10 bases outside the gene matches. CDR3 length: 14 residues. The germline V gene has CDR1 SGHTA and CDR2 FQGNSA. The CDR3 nucleotides are TGTGCCAGCACCGGGGGGAGTTGGCGGGAGACCCAGTACTTC. It is translated as CASTGGSWRETQYF.

The chain uses TRBV13 and TRBJ2-5; 12 positions match TRBD2. Losses at the gene ends were 3 bases for V and 2 bases for J; bases not matched to a gene: 4. The CDR3 covers 16 residues. Germline V gene sequence: CDR1 PRHDT, CDR2 FYEKMQ (reference sequence). The CDR3 DNA reads as TGTGCCAGCAGCTTCGGACTAGCGGGGACACAAGAGACCCAGTACTTC. It codes for CASSFGLAGTQETQYF. The full variable domain, completed using reference TRBV13 and TRBJ2-5, is AAGVIQSPRHLIKEKRETATLKCYPIPRHDTVYWYQQGPGQDPQFLISFYEKMQSDKGSIPDRFSAQQFSDYHSELNMSSLELGDSALYFCASSFGLAGTQETQYFGPGTRLLVL.

The chain uses TRBV14 and TRBJ2-1, with D uncertain. This CDR3 has 16 amino acids. V lost 0 bases and J lost 2, with 11 bases in between. Germline lookup yields CDR1 SGHDN and CDR2 FVKESK. CDR3 protein: CASSQELGRAYNEQFF. DNA of the CDR3: TGTGCCAGCAGCCAAGAACTGGGCCGCGCCTACAATGAGCAGTTCTTC.

The chain combines TRBV2 with TRBJ1-5, with TRBD1 matching over 7 bases. The CDR3 runs to 15 residues. CDR1 and CDR2 (germline): SNHLY, FYNNEI. Trimming cost V 8 bases and J 0 bases; bases outside gene matches: 7. The CDR3 protein is CASSEQGHSNQPQHF. As DNA, the CDR3 is TGTGCCAGCTCCGAACAGGGGCATAGCAATCAGCCCCAGCATTTT.